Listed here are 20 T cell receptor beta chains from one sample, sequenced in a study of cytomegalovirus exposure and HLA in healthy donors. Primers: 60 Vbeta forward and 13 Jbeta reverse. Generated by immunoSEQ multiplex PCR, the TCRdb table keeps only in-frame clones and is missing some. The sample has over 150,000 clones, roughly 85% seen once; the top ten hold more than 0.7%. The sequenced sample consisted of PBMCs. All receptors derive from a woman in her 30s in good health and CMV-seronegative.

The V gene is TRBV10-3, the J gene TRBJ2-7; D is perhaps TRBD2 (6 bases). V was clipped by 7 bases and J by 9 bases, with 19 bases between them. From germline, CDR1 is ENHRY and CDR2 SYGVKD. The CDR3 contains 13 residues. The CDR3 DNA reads TGTGCCATCACCCAAGAAGGGGCCGGGGGGCAGTACTTC. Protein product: CAITQEGAGGQYF.

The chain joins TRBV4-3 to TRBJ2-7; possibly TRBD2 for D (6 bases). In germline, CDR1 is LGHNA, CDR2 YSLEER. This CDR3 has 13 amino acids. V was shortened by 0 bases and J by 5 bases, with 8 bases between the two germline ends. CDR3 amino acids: CASSQEGRNEQYF. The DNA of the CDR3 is TGCGCCAGCAGCCAAGAGGGGAGGAACGAGCAGTACTTC.

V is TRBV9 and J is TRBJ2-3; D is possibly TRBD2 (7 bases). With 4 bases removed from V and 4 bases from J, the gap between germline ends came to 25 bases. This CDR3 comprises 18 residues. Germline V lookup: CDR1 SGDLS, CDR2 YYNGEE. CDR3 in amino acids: CASSPRAGAGDIADTQYF. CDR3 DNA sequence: TGTGCCAGCAGCCCGAGGGCGGGGGCCGGGGATATCGCAGATACGCAGTATTTT.

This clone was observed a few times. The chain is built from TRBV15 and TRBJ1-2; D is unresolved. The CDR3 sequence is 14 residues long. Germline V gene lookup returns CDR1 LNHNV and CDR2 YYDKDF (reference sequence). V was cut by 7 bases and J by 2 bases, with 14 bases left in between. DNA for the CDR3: TGTGCCACCACCCGTTTCCGGAGCAACTATGGCTACACCTTC. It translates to CATTRFRSNYGYTF.

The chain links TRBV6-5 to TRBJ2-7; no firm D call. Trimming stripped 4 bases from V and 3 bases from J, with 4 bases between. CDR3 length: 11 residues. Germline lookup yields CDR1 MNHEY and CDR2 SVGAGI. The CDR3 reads CASSSIYEQYF. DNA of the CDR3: TGTGCCAGCAGTTCTATCTACGAGCAGTACTTC.

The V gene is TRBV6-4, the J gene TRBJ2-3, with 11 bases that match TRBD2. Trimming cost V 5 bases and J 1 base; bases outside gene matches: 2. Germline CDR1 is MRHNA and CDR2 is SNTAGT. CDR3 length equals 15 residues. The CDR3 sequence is CASSISGGGTDTQYF. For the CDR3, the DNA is TGTGCCAGCAGTATTAGCGGGGGGGGCACAGATACGCAGTATTTT.

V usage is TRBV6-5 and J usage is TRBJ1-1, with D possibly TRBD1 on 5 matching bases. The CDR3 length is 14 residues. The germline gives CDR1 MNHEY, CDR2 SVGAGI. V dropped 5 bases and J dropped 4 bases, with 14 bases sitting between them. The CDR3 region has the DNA TGTGCCAGCAGTCGGTACGGGAGGGGCACTGAAGCTTTCTTT. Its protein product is CASSRYGRGTEAFF.

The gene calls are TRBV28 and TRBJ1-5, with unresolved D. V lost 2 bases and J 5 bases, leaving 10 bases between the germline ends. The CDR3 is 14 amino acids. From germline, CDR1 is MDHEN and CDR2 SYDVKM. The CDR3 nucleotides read TGTGCCAGCAGTTTAACGGGGTGGGATCAGCCCCAGCATTTT. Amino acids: CASSLTGWDQPQHF.

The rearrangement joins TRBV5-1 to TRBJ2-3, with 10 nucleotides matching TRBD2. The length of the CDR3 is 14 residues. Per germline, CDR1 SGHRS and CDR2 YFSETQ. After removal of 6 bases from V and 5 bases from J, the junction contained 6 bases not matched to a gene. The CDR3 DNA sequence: TGCGCCAGCAAGCCAGCGGGGGGGCGAGATACGCAGTATTTT. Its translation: CASKPAGGRDTQYF.

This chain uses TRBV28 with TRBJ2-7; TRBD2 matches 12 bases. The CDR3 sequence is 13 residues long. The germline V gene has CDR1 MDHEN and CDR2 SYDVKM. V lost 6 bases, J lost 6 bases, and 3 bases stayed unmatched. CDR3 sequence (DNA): TGTGCCAGCAGGAGACTAGCGGGGGTCGAGCAGTACTTC. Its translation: CASRRLAGVEQYF.

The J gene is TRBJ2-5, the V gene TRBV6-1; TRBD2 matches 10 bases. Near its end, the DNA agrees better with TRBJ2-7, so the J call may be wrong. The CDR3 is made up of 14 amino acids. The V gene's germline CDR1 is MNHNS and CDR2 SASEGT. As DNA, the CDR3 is TGTGCCAGCAGTGGGACTAGCGGCTCCTACGAGCAGTACTTC. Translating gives CASSGTSGSYEQYF.

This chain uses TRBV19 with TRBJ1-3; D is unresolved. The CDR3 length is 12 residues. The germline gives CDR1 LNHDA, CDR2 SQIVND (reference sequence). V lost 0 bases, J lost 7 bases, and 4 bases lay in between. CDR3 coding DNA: TGTGCCAGTAGTATAGAACGGAACACCATATATTTT. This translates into CASSIERNTIYF.

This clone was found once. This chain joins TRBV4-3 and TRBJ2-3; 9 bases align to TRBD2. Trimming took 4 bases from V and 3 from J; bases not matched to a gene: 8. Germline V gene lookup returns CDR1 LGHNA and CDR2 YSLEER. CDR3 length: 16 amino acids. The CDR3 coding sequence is TGCGCCAGCAGCCGCGGGACTAGCAGGGATACAGATACGCAGTATTTT. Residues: CASSRGTSRDTDTQYF.

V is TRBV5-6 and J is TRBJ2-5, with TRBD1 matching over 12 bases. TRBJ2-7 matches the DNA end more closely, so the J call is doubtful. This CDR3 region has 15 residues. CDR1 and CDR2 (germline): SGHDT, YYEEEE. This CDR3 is CASSVPGQGAYEQYF. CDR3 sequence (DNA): TGTGCCAGCAGCGTGCCGGGACAGGGGGCTTACGAGCAGTACTTC.

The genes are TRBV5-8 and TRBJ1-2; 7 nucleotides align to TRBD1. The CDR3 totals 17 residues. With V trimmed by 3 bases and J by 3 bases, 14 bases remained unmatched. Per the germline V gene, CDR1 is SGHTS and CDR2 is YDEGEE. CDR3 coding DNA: TGTGCCAGCAGCTCGCTCAGACAGGGTACCGTCGACTATGGCTACACCTTC. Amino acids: CASSSLRQGTVDYGYTF.

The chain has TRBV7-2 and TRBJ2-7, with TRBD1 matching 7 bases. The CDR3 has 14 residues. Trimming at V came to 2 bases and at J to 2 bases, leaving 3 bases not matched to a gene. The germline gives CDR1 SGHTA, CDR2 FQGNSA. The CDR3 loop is CASSLSGGTYEQYF. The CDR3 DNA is TGTGCCAGCAGCTTATCAGGGGGAACCTACGAGCAGTACTTC.

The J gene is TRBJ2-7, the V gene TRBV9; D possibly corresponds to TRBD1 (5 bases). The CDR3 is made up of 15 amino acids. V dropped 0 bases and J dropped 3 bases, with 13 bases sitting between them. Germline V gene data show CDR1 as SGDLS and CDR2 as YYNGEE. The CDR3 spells CASSVEGSSYYEQYF. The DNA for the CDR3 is TGTGCCAGCAGCGTAGAGGGGTCTTCCTACTACGAGCAGTACTTC. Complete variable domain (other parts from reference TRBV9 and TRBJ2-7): DSGVTQTPKHLITATGQRVTLRCSPRSGDLSVYWYQQSLDQGLQFLIQYYNGEERAKGNILERFSAQQFPDLHSELNLSSLELGDSALYFCASSVEGSSYYEQYFGPGTRLTVT.

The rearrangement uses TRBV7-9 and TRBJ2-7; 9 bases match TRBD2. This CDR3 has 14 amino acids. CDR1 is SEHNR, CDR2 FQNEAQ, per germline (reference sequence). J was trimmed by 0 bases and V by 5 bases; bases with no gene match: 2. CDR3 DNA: TGTGCCAGCAGCGGCGGGAGGGCCTCCTACGAGCAGTACTTC. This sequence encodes CASSGGRASYEQYF. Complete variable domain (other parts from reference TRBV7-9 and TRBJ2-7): DTGVSQNPRHKITKRGQNVTFRCDPISEHNRLYWYRQTLGQGPEFLTYFQNEAQLEKSRLLSDRFSAERPKGSFSTLEIQRTEQGDSAMYLCASSGGRASYEQYFGPGTRLTVT.

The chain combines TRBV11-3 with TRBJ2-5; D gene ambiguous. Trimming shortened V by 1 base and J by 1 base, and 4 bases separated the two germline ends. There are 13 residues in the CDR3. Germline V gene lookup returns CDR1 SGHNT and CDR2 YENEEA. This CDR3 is CASSLGRQETQYF. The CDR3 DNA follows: TGTGCCAGCAGCTTAGGTCGCCAAGAGACCCAGTACTTC.

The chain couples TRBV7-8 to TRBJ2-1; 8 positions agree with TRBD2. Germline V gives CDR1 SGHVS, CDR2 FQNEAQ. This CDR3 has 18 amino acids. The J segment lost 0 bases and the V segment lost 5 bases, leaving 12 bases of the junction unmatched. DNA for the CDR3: TGTGCCAGCAGCCCGCGGACTAGCCTTGTCGGCTCCTACAATGAGCAGTTCTTC. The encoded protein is CASSPRTSLVGSYNEQFF.